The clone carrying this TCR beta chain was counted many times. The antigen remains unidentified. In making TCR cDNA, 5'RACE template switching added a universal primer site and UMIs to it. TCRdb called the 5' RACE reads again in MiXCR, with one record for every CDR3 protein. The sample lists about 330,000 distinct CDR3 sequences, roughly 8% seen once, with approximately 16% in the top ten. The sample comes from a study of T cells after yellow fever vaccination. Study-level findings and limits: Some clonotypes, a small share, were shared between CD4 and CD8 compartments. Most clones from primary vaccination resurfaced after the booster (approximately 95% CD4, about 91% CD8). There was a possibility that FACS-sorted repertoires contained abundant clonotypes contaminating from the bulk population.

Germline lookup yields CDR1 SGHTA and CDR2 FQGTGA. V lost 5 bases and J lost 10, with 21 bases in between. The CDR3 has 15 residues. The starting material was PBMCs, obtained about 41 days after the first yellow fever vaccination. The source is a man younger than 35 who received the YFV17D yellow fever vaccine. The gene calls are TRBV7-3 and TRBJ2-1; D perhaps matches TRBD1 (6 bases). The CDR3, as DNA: TGTGCCAGCAGCCATTCTGATGGGGGCAACGTGGAGCAGTTCTTC. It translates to CASSHSDGGNVEQFF.